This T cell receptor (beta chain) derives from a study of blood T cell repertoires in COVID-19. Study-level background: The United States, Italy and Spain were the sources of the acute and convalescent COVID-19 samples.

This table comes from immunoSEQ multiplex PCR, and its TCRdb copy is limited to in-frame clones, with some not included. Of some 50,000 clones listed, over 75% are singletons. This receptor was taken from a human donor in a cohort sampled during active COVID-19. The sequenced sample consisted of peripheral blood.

CDR3 sequence: CASSPPAGPYGYTF. The CDR3, as DNA: TGTGCCAGCTCACCACCGGCAGGTCCCTATGGCTACACCTTC. The chain recombines TRBV18 with TRBJ1-2; the D is unclear. V was cut by 0 bases and J by 4 bases, with 9 bases left in between. The V gene's germline CDR1 is KGHSH and CDR2 LQKENI. CDR3 length: 14 residues.